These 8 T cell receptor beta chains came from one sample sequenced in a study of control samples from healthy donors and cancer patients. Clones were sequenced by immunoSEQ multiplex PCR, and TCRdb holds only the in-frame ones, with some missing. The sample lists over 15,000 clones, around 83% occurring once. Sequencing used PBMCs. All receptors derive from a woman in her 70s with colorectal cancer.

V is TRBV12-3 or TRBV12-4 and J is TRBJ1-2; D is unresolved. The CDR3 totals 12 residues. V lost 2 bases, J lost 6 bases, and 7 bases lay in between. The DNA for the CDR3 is TGTGCCAGCAGTTTACGGGGAAATGGCTACACCTTC. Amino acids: CASSLRGNGYTF.

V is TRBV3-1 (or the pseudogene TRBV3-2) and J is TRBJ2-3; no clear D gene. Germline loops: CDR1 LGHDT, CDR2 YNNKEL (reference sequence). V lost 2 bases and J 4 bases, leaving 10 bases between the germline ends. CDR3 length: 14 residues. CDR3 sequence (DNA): TGTGCCAGCAGCCAAAGTCTTAACCCAGATACGCAGTATTTT. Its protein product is CASSQSLNPDTQYF.

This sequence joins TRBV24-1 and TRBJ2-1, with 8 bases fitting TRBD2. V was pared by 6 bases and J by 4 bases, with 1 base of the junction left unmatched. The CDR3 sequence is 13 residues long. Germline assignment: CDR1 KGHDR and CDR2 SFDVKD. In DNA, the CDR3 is TGTGCCACCAGTTTAGCGGGGTACAATGAGCAGTTCTTC. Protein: CATSLAGYNEQFF.

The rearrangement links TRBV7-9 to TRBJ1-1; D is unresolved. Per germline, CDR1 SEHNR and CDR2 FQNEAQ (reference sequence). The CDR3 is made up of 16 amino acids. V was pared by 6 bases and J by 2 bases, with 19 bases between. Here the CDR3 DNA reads TGTGCCAGCAGGTCCCCTTTATGGTCAGGCAACACTGAAGCTTTCTTT. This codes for CASRSPLWSGNTEAFF.

CDR3 sequence reads: CASGLASGGATEAFF. CDR3 coding DNA: TGTGCTAGTGGTTTAGCTTCCGGGGGGGCAACTGAAGCTTTCTTT. The chain links TRBV12-5 to TRBJ1-1; tentatively, D is TRBD1 (6 bases). This CDR3 contains 15 residues. V was cut by 3 bases and J by 5 bases, with 16 bases left in between. CDR1 is LGHNT and CDR2 is FRNRAP in the germline V gene. The variable domain in full, with the rest retrieved from reference TRBV12-5 and TRBJ1-1, is DARVTQTPRHKVTEMGQEVTMRCQPILGHNTVFWYRQTMMQGLELLAYFRNRAPLDDSGMPKDRFSAEMPDATLATLKIQPSEPRDSAVYFCASGLASGGATEAFFGQGTRLTVV.

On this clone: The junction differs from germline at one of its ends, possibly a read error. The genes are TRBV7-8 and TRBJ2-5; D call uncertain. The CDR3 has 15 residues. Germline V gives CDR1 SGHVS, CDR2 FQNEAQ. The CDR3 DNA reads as TGTGCCAGCAGCTTCACATCCCACCTAAAGGAGACCCGGTACTTC. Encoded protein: CASSFTSHLKETRYF.

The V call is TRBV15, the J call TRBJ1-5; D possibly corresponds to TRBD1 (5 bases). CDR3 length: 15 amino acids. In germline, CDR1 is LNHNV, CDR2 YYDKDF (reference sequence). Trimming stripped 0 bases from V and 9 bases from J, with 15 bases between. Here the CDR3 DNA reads TGTGCCACCAGCAGAGATCGGGGGGATTTGGGGCCCCAGCATTTT. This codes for CATSRDRGDLGPQHF.

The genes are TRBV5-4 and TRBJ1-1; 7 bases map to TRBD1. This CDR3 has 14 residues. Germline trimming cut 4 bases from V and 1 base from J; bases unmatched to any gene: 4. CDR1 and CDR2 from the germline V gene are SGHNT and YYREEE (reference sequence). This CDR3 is CASSPGGRNTEAFF. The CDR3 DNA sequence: TGTGCCAGCAGCCCAGGGGGGAGGAACACTGAAGCTTTCTTT.